This T cell receptor (beta chain) was sequenced for a study of blood T cell repertoires in COVID-19. Across the study: Acute and convalescent COVID-19 specimens originated in the United States, Italy and Spain. T cells, B-cell-depleted T cells, or PBMCs provided the cDNA or gDNA that served as material.

Data came from immunoSEQ multiplex PCR; TCRdb stores just in-frame clones and leaves some out. The sample carries some 350,000 clones, over 70% recorded once. Participants were aged roughly 18 to 100 years from roughly 25 US areas. Recovery among Cohort 3 donors was established by two negative PCRs, clearance, or symptom resolution. This CDR3 is built from 14 residues. Trimming left V 5 bases short and J 2 bases short, with 12 bases between. Germline lookup yields CDR1 SGHRS and CDR2 YFSETQ. Sequencing was carried out using PBMCs or T cells enriched from blood (not recorded which). The TCR originated in a man aged 25-40 years who had recovered from COVID-19. V is TRBV5-1 and J is TRBJ2-3; a possible D gene is TRBD2 (5 bases). CDR3 coding DNA: TGCGCCAGCAGGGAGGTCGGGTCCACAGATACGCAGTATTTT. This translates into CASREVGSTDTQYF.